This T cell receptor beta chain was identified during a study of cytotoxic CD8 clonotypes in ibrutinib-treated CLL. Study overall: The study included some 10 relapsed/refractory and roughly 15 treatment-naive patients; roughly 17 had IGHV unmutated disease. Responses: approximately 25 partial, 2 complete; after median approximately 70 months, roughly 14 stayed remitted, around twelve progressed. Response specimens were obtained following a median treatment duration of approximately 11 months, with a range of 6 to 36.

This clone was seen just once. The CDR3 runs to 14 residues. CDR1 and CDR2 from the germline V gene are SGHVS and FQNEAQ. V shed 1 base and J shed 0 bases, with 6 bases lying between them. The sequencing depth, 1 in 200,000 to 1 in 1 million T cells, was the target. Clones were sequenced by immunoSEQ multiplex PCR, and TCRdb holds only the in-frame ones, with some missing. The table lists approximately 200,000 clones, over 60% of them singletons, with about an eighth in the top ten. Specimen: PBMCs, collected after 24 months of ibrutinib treatment. This receptor was identified in a human donor with chronic lymphocytic leukemia. The rearrangement uses TRBV7-8 and TRBJ2-5; D unresolved. The CDR3 reads CASSLGRNQETQYF. As DNA, the CDR3 is TGTGCCAGCAGCTTAGGACGTAACCAAGAGACCCAGTACTTC.